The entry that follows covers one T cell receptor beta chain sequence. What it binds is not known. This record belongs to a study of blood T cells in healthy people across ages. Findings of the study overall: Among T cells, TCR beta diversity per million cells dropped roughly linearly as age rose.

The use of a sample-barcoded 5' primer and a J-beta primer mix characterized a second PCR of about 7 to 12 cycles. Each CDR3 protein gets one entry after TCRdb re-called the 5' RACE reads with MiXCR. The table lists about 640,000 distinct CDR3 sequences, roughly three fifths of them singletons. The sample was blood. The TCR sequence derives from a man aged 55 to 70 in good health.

CDR3 loop: CASRDGTMGEQYF. CDR3 nucleotide sequence: TGTGCCAGCAGAGACGGGACTATGGGCGAGCAGTACTTC. This chain links TRBV6-6 with TRBJ2-5; TRBD2 agrees at 7 bases. Near its end, the DNA agrees better with TRBJ2-7, so the J call may be wrong. This CDR3 comprises 13 residues. Germline loops: CDR1 MNHNY, CDR2 SVGAGI (reference sequence).